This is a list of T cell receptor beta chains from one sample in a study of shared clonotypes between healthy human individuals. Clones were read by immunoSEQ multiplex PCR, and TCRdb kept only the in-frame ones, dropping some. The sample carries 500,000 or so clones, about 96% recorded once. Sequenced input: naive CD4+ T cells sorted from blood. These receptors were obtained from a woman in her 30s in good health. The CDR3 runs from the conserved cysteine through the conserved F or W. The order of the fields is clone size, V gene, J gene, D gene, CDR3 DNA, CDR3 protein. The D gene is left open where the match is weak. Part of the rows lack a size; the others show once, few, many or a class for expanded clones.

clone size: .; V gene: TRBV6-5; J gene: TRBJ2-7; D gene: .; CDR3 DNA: TGTGCCAGCAGTCCCGAGGTGGGGCGGTACGAGCAGTACTTC; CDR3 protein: CASSPEVGRYEQYF
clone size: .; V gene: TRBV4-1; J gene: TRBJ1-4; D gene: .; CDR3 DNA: TGCGCCAGCAGCCAAGACGACTTAAAAGGGAACTTGAAACTGTTTTTT; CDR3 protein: CASSQDDLKGNLKLFF
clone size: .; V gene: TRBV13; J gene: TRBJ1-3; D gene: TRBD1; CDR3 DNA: TGTGCCAGCAGCTTCGGACAGGGAGGTACTGGAAACACCATATATTTT; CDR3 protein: CASSFGQGGTGNTIYF
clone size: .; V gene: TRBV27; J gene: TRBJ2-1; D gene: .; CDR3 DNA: TGTGCCAGCCGAGGCTGGGGTGAGCAGTTCTTC; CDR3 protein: CASRGWGEQFF
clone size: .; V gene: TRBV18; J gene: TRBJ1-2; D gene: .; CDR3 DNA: TGTGCCAGCTCACCCCAAAGCACACTCACTAACTATGGCTACACCTTC; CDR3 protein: CASSPQSTLTNYGYTF
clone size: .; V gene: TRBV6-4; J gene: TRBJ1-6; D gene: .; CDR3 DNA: TGTGCCAGCAGTGTGTCCTCGGATTCACCCCTCCACTTT; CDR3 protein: CASSVSSDSPLHF
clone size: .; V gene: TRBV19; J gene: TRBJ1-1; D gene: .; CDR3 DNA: TGTGCCAGTAGTATAGACGGGCGAGGGATGAACACTGAAGCTTTCTTT; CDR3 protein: CASSIDGRGMNTEAFF
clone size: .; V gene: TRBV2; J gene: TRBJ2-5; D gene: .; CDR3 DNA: TGTGCCAGCAGCCGGGCACTAGGCGGCCAAGAGACCCAGTACTTC; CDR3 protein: CASSRALGGQETQYF
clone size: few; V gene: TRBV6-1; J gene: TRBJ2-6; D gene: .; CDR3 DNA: TGTGCCAGCAGTTCCCAGTCTGGGGCCAACGTCCTGACTTTC; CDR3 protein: CASSSQSGANVLTF
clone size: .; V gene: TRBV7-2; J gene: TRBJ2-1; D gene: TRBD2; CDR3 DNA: TGTGCCAGCAGCTTAGGCTCTTATAGCGGGAGCGAGGGGAATGAGCAGTTCTTC; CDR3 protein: CASSLGSYSGSEGNEQFF
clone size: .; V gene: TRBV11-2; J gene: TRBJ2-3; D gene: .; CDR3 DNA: TGTGCCAGCAGCTTTCCGGGTTTTCTCACAGATACGCAGTATTTT; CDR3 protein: CASSFPGFLTDTQYF
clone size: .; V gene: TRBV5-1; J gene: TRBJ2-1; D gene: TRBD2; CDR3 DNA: TGCGCCAGCAGCTCGACTAGCGGATCCTACAATGAGCAGTTCTTC; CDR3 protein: CASSSTSGSYNEQFF
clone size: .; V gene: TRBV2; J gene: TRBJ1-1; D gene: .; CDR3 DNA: TGTGCCAGCAGTGAGGCCAGGACACTTGAAGCTTTCTTT; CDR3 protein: CASSEARTLEAFF
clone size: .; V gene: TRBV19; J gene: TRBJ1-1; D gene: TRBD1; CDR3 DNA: TGTGCCAGTAACGACGCCAGGGGGAAGAACACTGAAGCTTTCTTT; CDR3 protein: CASNDARGKNTEAFF
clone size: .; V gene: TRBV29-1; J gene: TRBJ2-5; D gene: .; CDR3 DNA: TGCAGCGTTGGCCCAGAGGGCAACCAAGAGACCCAGTACTTC; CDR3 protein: CSVGPEGNQETQYF
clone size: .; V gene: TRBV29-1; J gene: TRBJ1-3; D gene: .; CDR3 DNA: TGCAGCGCATCAATGCAGGCTGGAAACACCATATATTTT; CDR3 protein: CSASMQAGNTIYF
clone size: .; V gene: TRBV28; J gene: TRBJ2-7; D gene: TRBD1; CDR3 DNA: TGTGCCAGCAGCCGGAAGACAGGGGACCGTTACGAGCAGTACTTC; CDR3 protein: CASSRKTGDRYEQYF
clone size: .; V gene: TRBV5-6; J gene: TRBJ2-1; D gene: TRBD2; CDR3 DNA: TGTGCCAGCAGCTCGGGAGGGTATGAGCAGTTCTTC; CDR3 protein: CASSSGGYEQFF
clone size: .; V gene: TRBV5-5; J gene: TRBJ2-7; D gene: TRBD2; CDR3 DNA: TGTGCCAGCAGCGCGGGGGGAAGCGAGCAGTACTTC; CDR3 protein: CASSAGGSEQYF
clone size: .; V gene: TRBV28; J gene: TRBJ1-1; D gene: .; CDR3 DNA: TGTGCCAGCGGAAACAGGGCGGAAGCTTTCTTT; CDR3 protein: CASGNRAEAFF
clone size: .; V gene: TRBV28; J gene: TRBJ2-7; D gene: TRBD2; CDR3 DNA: TGTGCCAGCAGTTTATCGGTGCTAGCGGGAGGGCTCCACGAGCAGTACTTC; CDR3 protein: CASSLSVLAGGLHEQYF
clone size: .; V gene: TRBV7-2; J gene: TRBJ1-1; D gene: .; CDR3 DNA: TGTGCCAGCAGCTTATCCATGAACACTGAAGCTTTCTTT; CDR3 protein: CASSLSMNTEAFF
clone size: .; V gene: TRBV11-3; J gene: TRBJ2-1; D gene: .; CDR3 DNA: TGTGCCAGCAGCCCCCTAGGGCTGAATGAGCAGTTCTTC; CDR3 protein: CASSPLGLNEQFF
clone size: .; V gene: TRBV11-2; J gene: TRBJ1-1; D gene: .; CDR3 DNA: TGTGCCAGCAGCCCCTCAGGTAAATTGAGCACTGAAGCTTTCTTT; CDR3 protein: CASSPSGKLSTEAFF
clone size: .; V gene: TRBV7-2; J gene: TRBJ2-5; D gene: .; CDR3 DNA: TGTGCCAGCAGCCAGGGACATCCCTTCGAAGGGACCCAGTACTTC; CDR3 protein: CASSQGHPFEGTQYF
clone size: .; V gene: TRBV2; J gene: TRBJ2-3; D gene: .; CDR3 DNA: TGTGCCAGCAGGAGGAGCTCCGACCCCACAGATACGCAGTATTTT; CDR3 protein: CASRRSSDPTDTQYF
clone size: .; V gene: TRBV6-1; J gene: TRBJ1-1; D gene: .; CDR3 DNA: TGTGCCAGCAGTGAAGCGAAGGGATCGGAGCCGTTTAGGTCTGAAGCTTTCTTT; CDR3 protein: CASSEAKGSEPFRSEAFF
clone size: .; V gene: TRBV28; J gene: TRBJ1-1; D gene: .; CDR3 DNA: TGTGCCAGCTTTAGTCTGAACACTGAAGCTTTCTTT; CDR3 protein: CASFSLNTEAFF
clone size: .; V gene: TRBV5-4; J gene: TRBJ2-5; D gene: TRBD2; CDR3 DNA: TGTGCCAGCAGCTTGGGCCTAGCGGGAGTGGGGCCCGAGACCCAGTACTTC; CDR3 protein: CASSLGLAGVGPETQYF
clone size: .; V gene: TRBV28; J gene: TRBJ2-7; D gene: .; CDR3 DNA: TGTGCCAGCAGTTTTGCAGGGAGGTACGAGCAGTACTTC; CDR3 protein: CASSFAGRYEQYF
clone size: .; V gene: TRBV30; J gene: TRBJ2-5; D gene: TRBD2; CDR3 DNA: TGTGCCTGGAGTACTAGCGGGAGGTCGGGGGAGACCCAGTACTTC; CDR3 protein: CAWSTSGRSGETQYF
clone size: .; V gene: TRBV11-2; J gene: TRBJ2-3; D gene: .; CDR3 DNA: TGTGCCAGCAGCCTTGGGTCGAAACTCACAGATACGCAGTATTTT; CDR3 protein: CASSLGSKLTDTQYF
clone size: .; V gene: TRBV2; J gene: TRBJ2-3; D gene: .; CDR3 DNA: TGTGCCATCTCACGTGGCTTGGCAGATACGCAGTATTTT; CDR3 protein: CAISRGLADTQYF
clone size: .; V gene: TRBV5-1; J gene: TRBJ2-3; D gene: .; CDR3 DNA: TGCGCCAGCTACGAGAGCCCAGGGGGAGGGGTCACAGATACGCAGTATTTT; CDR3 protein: CASYESPGGGVTDTQYF
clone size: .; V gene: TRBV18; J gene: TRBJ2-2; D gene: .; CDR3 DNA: TGTGCCAGCTCACCACGAGCCTATGGGGACACCGGGGAGCTGTTTTTT; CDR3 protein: CASSPRAYGDTGELFF
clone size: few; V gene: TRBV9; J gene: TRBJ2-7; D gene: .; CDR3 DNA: TGTGCCAGCAGCGTAGGGAGTTACGAGCAGTACTTC; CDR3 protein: CASSVGSYEQYF
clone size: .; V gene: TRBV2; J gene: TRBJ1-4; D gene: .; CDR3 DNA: TGTGCCAGCAGTGAGGGCGGGGGGATAGGAAAACTGTTTTTT; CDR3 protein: CASSEGGGIGKLFF
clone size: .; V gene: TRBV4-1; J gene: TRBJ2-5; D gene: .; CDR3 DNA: TGCGCCAGCAGCCAAGGGGGGATTGAGACCCAGTACTTC; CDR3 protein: CASSQGGIETQYF
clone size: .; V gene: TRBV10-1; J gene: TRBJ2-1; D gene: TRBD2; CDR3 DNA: TGCGCCAGCAGTCACGGACTAGCGGGAAACAATGAGCAGTTCTTC; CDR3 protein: CASSHGLAGNNEQFF
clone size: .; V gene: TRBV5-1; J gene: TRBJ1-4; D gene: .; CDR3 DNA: TGCGCCAGCAGCTATGGCCTCGACTCAGGAAAACTGTTTTTT; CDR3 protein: CASSYGLDSGKLFF
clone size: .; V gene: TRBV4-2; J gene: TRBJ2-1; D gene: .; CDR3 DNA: TGTGCCAGCAGCCAAGAATCCCTCGGCTACAATGAGCAGTTCTTC; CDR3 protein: CASSQESLGYNEQFF
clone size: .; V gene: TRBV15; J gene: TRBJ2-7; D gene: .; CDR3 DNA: TGTGCCACCAGCTACGAACTGGGAGAGCAGTACTTC; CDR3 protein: CATSYELGEQYF
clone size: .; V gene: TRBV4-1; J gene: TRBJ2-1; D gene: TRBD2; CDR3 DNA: TGCGCCAGCAGCCGCTATAGCGGGATCCTCAATGAGCAGTTCTTC; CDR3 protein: CASSRYSGILNEQFF
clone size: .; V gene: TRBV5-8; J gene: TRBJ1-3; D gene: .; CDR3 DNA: TGTGCCAGCAGCTTGGTTGTTGTGACTTTAAACACCATATATTTT; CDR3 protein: CASSLVVVTLNTIYF
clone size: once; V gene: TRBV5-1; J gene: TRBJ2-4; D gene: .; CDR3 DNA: TGCGCCAGCAGCTTGGGATTCTGGGAGGACATTCAGTACTTC; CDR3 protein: CASSLGFWEDIQYF
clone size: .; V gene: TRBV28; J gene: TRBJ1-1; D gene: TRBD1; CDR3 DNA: TGTGCCAGCGGAGGGGGCTTTAACACTGAAGCTTTCTTT; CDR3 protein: CASGGGFNTEAFF
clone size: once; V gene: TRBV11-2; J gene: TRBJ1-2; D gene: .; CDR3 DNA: TGTGCCAGCAGCTTGGACATTAAAGTTAGCTACACCTTC; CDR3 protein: CASSLDIKVSYTF
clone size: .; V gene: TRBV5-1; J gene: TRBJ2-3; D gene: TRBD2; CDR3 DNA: TGCGCCAGCAGCATCGTAGCGGGAGTGAAGACAGATACGCAGTATTTT; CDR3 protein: CASSIVAGVKTDTQYF
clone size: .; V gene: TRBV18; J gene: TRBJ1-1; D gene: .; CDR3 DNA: TGTGCCAGCTCACCGGCCCGAGCGCGGGACACTGAAGCTTTCTTT; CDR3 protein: CASSPARARDTEAFF
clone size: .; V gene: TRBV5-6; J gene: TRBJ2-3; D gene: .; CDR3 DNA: TGTGCCAGCAGCTTAACCGGGCAGCGGGCTACGCAGTATTTT; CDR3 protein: CASSLTGQRATQYF
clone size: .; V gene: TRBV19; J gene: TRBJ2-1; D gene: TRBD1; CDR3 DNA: TGTGCCAGTAGTTCCAGAACCGGGACAGGCAATGAGCAGTTCTTC; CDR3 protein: CASSSRTGTGNEQFF
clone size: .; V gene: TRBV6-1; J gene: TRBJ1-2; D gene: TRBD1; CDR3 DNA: TGTGCCAGCAGTGGGTCTTCAACAGGGGTAAGGGTTGGCTACACCTTC; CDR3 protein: CASSGSSTGVRVGYTF
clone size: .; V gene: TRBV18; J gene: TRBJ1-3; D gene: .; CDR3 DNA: TGTGCCAGCTCACCCCAACATGGAAACACCATATATTTT; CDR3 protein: CASSPQHGNTIYF